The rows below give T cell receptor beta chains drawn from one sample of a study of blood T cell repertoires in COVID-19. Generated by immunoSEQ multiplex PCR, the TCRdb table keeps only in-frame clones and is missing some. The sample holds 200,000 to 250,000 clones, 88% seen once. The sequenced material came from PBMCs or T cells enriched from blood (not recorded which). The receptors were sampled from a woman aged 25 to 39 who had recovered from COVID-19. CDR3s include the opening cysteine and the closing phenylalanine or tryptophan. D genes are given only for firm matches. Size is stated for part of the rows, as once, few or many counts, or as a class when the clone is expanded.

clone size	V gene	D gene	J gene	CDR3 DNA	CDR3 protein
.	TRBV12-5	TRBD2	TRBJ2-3	TGTGCTAGTGGTTTGGACCGACTAGCCGGGCCAGATACGCAGTATTTT	CASGLDRLAGPDTQYF
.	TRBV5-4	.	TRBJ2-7	TGTGCCAGCAGCTTAATAGGGGTGACCTACGAGCAGTACTTC	CASSLIGVTYEQYF
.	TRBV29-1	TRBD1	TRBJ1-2	TGCAGCGTCCCGACAGGGACCTATGGCTACACCTTC	CSVPTGTYGYTF
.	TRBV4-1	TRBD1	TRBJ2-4	TGCGCCAGCAGCCAAGGGACAGGCCTAATTCAGTACTTC	CASSQGTGLIQYF
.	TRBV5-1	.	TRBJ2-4	TGCGCCAGCAGCTTAGATGCGGCTACCAAAAACATTCAGTACTTC	CASSLDAATKNIQYF
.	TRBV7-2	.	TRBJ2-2	TGTGCCAGCACCCCCCTATGGGGCCTTAGGACCGGGGAGCTGTTTTTT	CASTPLWGLRTGELFF
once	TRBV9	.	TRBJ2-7	TGTGCCAGCAGCGTAGAATCTGGGAGCTCCTACGAGCAGTACTTC	CASSVESGSSYEQYF
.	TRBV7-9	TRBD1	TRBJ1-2	TGTGCCAGCAGCTTCCCAGGGGGCATGGATGACTATGGCTACACCTTC	CASSFPGGMDDYGYTF
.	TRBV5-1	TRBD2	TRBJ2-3	TGCGCCAGCAGCTTGGCGGTAGCGGGGGGGCTCACAGATACGCAGTATTTT	CASSLAVAGGLTDTQYF
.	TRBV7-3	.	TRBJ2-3	TGTGCCAGCAGCTTAACGGCTAGCACAGATACGCAGTATTTT	CASSLTASTDTQYF
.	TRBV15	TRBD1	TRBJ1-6	TGTGCCACCGCCGGCCATAGGACAGGGAATTCACCCCTCCACTTT	CATAGHRTGNSPLHF
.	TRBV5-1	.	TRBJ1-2	TGCGCCAGCAGCTTGGAATCAGGGAGGGAAGGCTACACCTTC	CASSLESGREGYTF
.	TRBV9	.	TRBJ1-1	TGTGCCAGCAGCCGCCCGGGGAACACTGAAGCTTTCTTT	CASSRPGNTEAFF
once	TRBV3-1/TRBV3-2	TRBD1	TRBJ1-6	TGTGCCAGCAGCCCTATGACAGGGGGCGATTCACCCCTCCACTTT	CASSPMTGGDSPLHF
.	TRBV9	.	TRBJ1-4	TGTGCCAGCAGCGTAGCACTCTCGGAAAAACTGTTTTTT	CASSVALSEKLFF